This TCR beta chain was recorded in a study of control samples from healthy donors and cancer patients. Trimming took 5 bases from V and 4 from J; bases not matched to a gene: 8. The CDR3 has 14 amino acids. The germline V gene has CDR1 SNHLY and CDR2 FYNNEI. The repertoire was sequenced with immunoSEQ multiplex PCR; TCRdb's copy has only in-frame clones and lacks some. The sample lists roughly 120,000 clones, roughly 94% seen once, with approximately 4% in the top ten. V gene TRBV2 combines with J gene TRBJ2-7; 7 nucleotides agree with TRBD1. Specimen: blood. This TCR derives from a man aged 25 to 40 in good health. This CDR3 reads CASSKTGQEYEQYF. The DNA of the CDR3 is TGTGCCAGCAGTAAGACCGGACAGGAATACGAGCAGTACTTC. The entire variable domain, with the rest obtained from reference TRBV2 and TRBJ2-7, is as follows: EPEVTQTPSHQVTQMGQEVILRCVPISNHLYFYWYRQILGQKVEFLVSFYNNEISEKSEIFDDQFSVERPDGSNFTLKIRSTKLEDSAMYFCASSKTGQEYEQYFGPGTRLTVT.